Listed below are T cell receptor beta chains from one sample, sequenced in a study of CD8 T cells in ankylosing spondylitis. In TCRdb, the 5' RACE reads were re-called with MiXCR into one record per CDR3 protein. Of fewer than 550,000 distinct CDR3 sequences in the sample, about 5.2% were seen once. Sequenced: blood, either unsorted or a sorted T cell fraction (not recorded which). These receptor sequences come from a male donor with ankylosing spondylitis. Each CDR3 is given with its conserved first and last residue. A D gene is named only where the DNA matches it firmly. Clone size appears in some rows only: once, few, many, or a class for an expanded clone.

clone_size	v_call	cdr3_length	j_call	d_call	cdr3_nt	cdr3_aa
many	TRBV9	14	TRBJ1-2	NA	TGTGCCAGCAGCGCCTCGAGTAGGGGCTATGGCTACACCTTC	CASSASSRGYGYTF
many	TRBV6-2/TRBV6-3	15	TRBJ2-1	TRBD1	TGTGCCAGCATGGGACAGATGGATATGTACAATGAGCAGTTCTTC	CASMGQMDMYNEQFF
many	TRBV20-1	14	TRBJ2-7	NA	TGCAGTGCTAGAGATCACAGCGGAACGAACGAGCAGTACTTC	CSARDHSGTNEQYF
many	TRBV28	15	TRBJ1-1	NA	TGTGCCAGCAGTTTTCCGATGGGGTTTGACACTGAAGCTTTCTTT	CASSFPMGFDTEAFF
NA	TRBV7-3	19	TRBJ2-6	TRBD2	TGTGCCAGCAGCTTGCGTGGGTGGGGACTAGCCGGCGGGGCCAACGTCCTGACTTTC	CASSLRGWGLAGGANVLTF
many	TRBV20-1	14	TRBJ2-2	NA	TGCAGTGCTAGTGGGTTCGCGAACACCGGGGAGCTGTTTTTT	CSASGFANTGELFF
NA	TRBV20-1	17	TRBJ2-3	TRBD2	TGCAGTGCTAGAGATCCCGGGACTAGCGGGAGCACAGATACGCAGTATTTT	CSARDPGTSGSTDTQYF
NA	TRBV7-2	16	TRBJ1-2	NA	TGTGCCAGCAGCTTAGGCAGACGGGCCCTGCTGCGGGGCTACACCTTC	CASSLGRRALLRGYTF
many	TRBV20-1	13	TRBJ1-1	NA	TGCAGTGCTTCCCCTAGCGGGGCCACTGAAGCTTTCTTT	CSASPSGATEAFF
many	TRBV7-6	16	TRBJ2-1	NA	TGTGCCAGCAGCTTAGAGGTGGCCTTTCACAGGAATGAGCAGTTCTTC	CASSLEVAFHRNEQFF
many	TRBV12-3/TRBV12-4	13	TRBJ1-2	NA	TGTGCCAGCACCCCCGGGGGGCTATATGGCTACACCTTC	CASTPGGLYGYTF
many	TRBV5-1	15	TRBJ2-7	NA	TGCGCCAGCAGCTTCACGGCCCAGGGGATCTACGAGCAGTACTTC	CASSFTAQGIYEQYF
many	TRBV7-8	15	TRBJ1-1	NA	TGTGCCAGCAGCCCCGCGGGCAGCGAGAACACTGAAGCTTTCTTT	CASSPAGSENTEAFF
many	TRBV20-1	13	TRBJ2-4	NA	TGCAGTGCTAGAGGGGTAGCCAAAAACATTCAGTACTTC	CSARGVAKNIQYF
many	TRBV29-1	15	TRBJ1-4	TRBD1	TGCAGCGTCGGGGACAGGGGGGGGCTTAATGAAAAACTGTTTTTT	CSVGDRGGLNEKLFF
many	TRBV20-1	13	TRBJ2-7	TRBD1	TGCAGTGCTAGTCAGGGGGCTGTCGACGAGCAGTACTTC	CSASQGAVDEQYF
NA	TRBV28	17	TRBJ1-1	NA	TGTGCCAGCAGCAGGCCCCCCTTCGGGACCATGAACACTGAAGCTTTCTTT	CASSRPPFGTMNTEAFF
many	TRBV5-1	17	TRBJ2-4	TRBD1	TGCGCCAGCAGCTTGGCCCCCCCCAGGGGGTTCAAAAACATTCAGTACTTC	CASSLAPPRGFKNIQYF
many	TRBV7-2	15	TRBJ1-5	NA	TGTGCCAGCAGCTCACAGGGTTGGGGCAATCAGCCCCAGCATTTT	CASSSQGWGNQPQHF
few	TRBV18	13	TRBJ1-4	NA	TGTGCCAGCTCACCAGATCGGCAGACTCCCCCTACGTTT	CASSPDRQTPPTF
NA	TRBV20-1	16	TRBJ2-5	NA	TGCAGTGCTAGAGAATACCTACAGGGAACGTGGGAGACCCAGCACTTC	CSAREYLQGTWETQHF
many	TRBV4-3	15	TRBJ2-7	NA	TGCGCCAGCAGCCAAGTTCTAAGCGGTTCCTACGAGCAGTACTTC	CASSQVLSGSYEQYF
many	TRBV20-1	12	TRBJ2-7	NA	TGCAGTGGAAATACGGATCGGTACGAGCAGTACTTC	CSGNTDRYEQYF
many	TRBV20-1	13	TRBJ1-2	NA	TGCAGTGCAGAGGCTCAGGGATACTATGGCTACACCTTC	CSAEAQGYYGYTF
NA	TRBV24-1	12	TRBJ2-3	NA	TGTGCCACCAGTGACCCCACAGATACGCAGTATTTT	CATSDPTDTQYF
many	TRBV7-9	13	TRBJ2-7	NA	TGTGCCAGCAGCACCACTAGGAACTACGAGCAGTACTTC	CASSTTRNYEQYF
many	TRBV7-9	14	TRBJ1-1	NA	TGTGCCAGCAGCTTAGCGGCGATAAACACTGAAGCTTTCTTT	CASSLAAINTEAFF
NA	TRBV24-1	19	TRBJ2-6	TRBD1	TGTGCCACCAGTGGGCCGGGACAGGGGGAACTCTCTGGGGCCAACGTCCTGACTTTC	CATSGPGQGELSGANVLTF
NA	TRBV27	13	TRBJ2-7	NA	TGTGCCAGCAGTCCCGGGACTTCCCACGAGCAGTACTTC	CASSPGTSHEQYF
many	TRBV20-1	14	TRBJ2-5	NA	TGCAGTGCTAGAGAAGTAAGGGCCAGTGAGACCCAGTACTTC	CSAREVRASETQYF
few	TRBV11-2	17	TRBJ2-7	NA	TGTGCCAGCAGCTTACCTAGACTTTTTGGGACAAGTAACGAGCAGTACTTC	CASSLPRLFGTSNEQYF
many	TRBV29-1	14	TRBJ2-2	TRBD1	TGCAGCGTCCTAAGGGGGCATTCCACCGGGGAGCTGTTTTTT	CSVLRGHSTGELFF
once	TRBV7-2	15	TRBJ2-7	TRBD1	TGTGCCAGCAGCCCACAGACAGGGTTAACTTACGAGCAGTACTTC	CASSPQTGLTYEQYF
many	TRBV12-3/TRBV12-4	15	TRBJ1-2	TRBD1	TGTGCCAGCAGTTTGGGATACAGGGGGCAGTATGGCTACACCTTC	CASSLGYRGQYGYTF
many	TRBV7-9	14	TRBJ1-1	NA	TGTGCCAGCAGCCCTATTGTAAAGAACACTGAAGCTTTCTTT	CASSPIVKNTEAFF
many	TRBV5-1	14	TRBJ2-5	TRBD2	TGCGCCAGCAGCCCCAGGGAGGGCCGGGAGACCCAGTACTTC	CASSPREGRETQYF
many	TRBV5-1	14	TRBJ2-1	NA	TGCGCCAGCAGCTCCCTCAGCTCCTACAATGAGCAGTTCTTC	CASSSLSSYNEQFF
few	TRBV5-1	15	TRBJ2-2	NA	TGCGCCAGCAGCTTGGGCTCCCAGAACACCGGGGAGCTGTTTTTT	CASSLGSQNTGELFF
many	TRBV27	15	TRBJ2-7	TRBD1	TGTGCCAGCAGTTTTATAGGGACAGGAACCTACGAGCAGTACTTC	CASSFIGTGTYEQYF
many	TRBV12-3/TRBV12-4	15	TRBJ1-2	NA	TGTGCCAGCAGTTTAGTGACCCGGGCAGGCTATGGCTACACCTTC	CASSLVTRAGYGYTF
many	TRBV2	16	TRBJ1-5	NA	TGTGCCAGCAGGAGGGCCCGTGTAGAGGAGGATCAGCCCCAGCATTTT	CASRRARVEEDQPQHF
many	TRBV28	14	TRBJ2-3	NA	TGTGCCAGCATTAGGGGGACCATCACAGATACGCAGTATTTT	CASIRGTITDTQYF
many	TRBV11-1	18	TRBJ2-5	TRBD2	TGTGCCAGCAGCCAAGGACTGGGACTAGCGGGGATCCAAGAGACCCAGTACTTC	CASSQGLGLAGIQETQYF
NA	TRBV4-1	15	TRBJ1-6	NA	TGCGCCAGCAGCCAAGGGGAAGGGGTAGATTCACCCCTCCACTTT	CASSQGEGVDSPLHF
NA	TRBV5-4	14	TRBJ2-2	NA	TGTGCCAGCGGCCCTAGGGGCCTCGGCTGGGAGCTGTTTTTT	CASGPRGLGWELFF
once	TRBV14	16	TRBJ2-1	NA	TGTGCCAGCAGCCAAGCGGTGGGACTTCAATACAATGAGCAGTTCTTC	CASSQAVGLQYNEQFF
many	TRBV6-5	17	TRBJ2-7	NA	TGTGCCAGCAGTTACCAGCAGGGGCAGGGGCTTTACTACGAGCAGTACTTC	CASSYQQGQGLYYEQYF
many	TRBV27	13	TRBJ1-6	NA	TGTGCCAGCAGTCCCCGATTGGGTTCACCCCTCCACTTT	CASSPRLGSPLHF
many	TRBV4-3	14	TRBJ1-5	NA	TGCGCCAGCAGCCAAGATCCAGGGAATCAGCCCCAGCATTTT	CASSQDPGNQPQHF
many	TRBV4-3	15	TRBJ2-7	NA	TGCGCCAGCAGCCAAGGGGGACGGGAGAGCGACGAGCAGTACTTC	CASSQGGRESDEQYF
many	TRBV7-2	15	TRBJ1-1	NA	TGTGCCAGCAGCGTTATGGGCGGGGGGACCACTGAAGCTTTCTTT	CASSVMGGGTTEAFF